The following is a T cell receptor beta chain sequence with its context. Antigen unknown. The data were obtained in a study of long-term antiretroviral therapy in people with HIV. Turning to the study itself: The earliest samples came from an era when ART typically awaited falling CD4 counts. Study-wide findings and caveats: ART adherence was not documented, and neither viral resistance nor therapy changes had any data.

Run at survey level, the immunoSEQ assay was version v3.0. It was roughly 40,000-50,000 T-cell genomes per sample that sequencing targeted. Sequencing used immunoSEQ multiplex PCR; TCRdb keeps in-frame clones, though not all of them. The table shows more than 25,000 clones, with less than 90% occurring only once. Germline assignment: CDR1 WNHNN and CDR2 SYGVQD (reference sequence). This CDR3 has 16 residues. J gave up 1 base and V 6 bases, and 4 bases lay outside the gene matches. Treatment of all HIV participants took place in the United States. Sequences were derived from unsorted PBMCs, sampled 2 years after starting antiretroviral therapy. This sequence was found in a man aged 50 to 60 with HIV. The chain joins TRBV10-1 to TRBJ2-5, with 14 nucleotides matching TRBD2. CDR3: CASSHGTSGSQETQYF. DNA for the CDR3: TGCGCCAGCAGCCACGGGACTAGCGGGAGCCAAGAGACCCAGTACTTC.